The present TCR beta chain was sequenced within a study of graft-versus-host responses after intestinal transplantation. Background on the study: Multivisceral, liver-intestinal, or isolated intestinal grafts were transplanted into recipients.

The V gene lost 4 bases and the J gene lost 2 bases, with 13 bases spanning the gap. Germline V gene lookup returns CDR1 SGHAT and CDR2 FQNNGV. The CDR3 is made up of 15 amino acids. The method was immunoSEQ multiplex PCR; TCRdb's version includes in-frame clones alone and lacks a portion of them. The table records more than 50,000 clones, around 91% of them present only once. This chain uses TRBV11-2 with TRBJ2-3; tentative D call: TRBD2 (5 bases). The TCR comes from a human patient who received an intestinal transplant, so some T cells may come from the graft donor. The material was PBMCs, obtained about 120 days after intestinal transplantation. The CDR3 DNA reads as TGTGCCAGCAGCTCCGGACTTAGGACCACAGATACGCAGTATTTT. Translating it yields CASSSGLRTTDTQYF.